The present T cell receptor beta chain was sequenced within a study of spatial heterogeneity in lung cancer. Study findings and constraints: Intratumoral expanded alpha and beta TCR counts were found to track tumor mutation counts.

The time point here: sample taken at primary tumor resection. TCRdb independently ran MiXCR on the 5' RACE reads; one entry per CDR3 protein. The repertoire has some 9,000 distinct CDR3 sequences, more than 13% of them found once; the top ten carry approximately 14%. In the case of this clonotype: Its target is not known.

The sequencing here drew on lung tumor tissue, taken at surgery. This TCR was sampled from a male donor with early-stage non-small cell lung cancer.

The CDR3 region is CSVGGKASDTQYF. CDR3 in DNA: TGCAGCGTTGGGGGCAAGGCGTCAGATACGCAGTATTTT. The chain joins TRBV29-1 to TRBJ2-3, with a weak D call TRBD1 (5 bases). The CDR3 is made up of 13 amino acids. Germline V lookup: CDR1 SQVTM, CDR2 ANQGSEA. Trimming took off 4 bases at V and 4 bases at J, with 12 bases between the two ends.